This T cell receptor beta chain was captured in a study of cytomegalovirus exposure and HLA in healthy donors. General study points: Some TCR beta chains (164 of them) were listed as cytomegalovirus-associated. A later analysis revealed that TCR association rates differed between HLA loci, peaking at DRB1 and bottoming out at HLA-C. Immune exposure was documented only through CMV serostatus.

This clone was detected a few times. The target antigen is unknown. The PCR used 60 Vbeta and 13 Jbeta primers. Data came from immunoSEQ multiplex PCR; TCRdb stores just in-frame clones and leaves some out. In the table there are about 160,000 clones, about 73% of which are singletons. This CDR3 region has 14 residues. Per the germline V gene, CDR1 is SGHRS and CDR2 is YFSETQ. The V gene lost 4 bases and the J gene lost 3 bases, with 12 bases spanning the gap. V usage is TRBV5-1 and J usage is TRBJ2-3, with D possibly matching TRBD2 (6 bases). Sequencing was performed on PBMCs. This TCR was recovered from a woman aged 35 to 49 in good health and CMV-seronegative. CDR3 coding DNA: TGCGCCAGCAGCGGAGGGGAGAGAACAGATACGCAGTATTTT. This codes for CASSGGERTDTQYF.